This TCR beta chain derives from a study of blood T cell repertoires in COVID-19. The table came from immunoSEQ multiplex PCR; TCRdb's copy has only in-frame clones and leaves some out. This table has some 110,000 clones, about two thirds appearing once. This CDR3 is 17 amino acids long. V trimming: 0 bases; J trimming: 7 bases; junction bases outside the gene matches: 8. The germline V gene has CDR1 SGHDT and CDR2 YYEEEE. The chain links TRBV5-6 to TRBJ1-6; 9 bases match TRBD1. This TCR came from a human donor with acute or convalescent COVID-19. The donor label of this sample is uncertain. The sample comprised peripheral blood. The CDR3 DNA is TGTGCCAGCAGCTTGGCTTGGAGGACAGGGGAGAATTCACCCCTCCACTTT. Translated: CASSLAWRTGENSPLHF.